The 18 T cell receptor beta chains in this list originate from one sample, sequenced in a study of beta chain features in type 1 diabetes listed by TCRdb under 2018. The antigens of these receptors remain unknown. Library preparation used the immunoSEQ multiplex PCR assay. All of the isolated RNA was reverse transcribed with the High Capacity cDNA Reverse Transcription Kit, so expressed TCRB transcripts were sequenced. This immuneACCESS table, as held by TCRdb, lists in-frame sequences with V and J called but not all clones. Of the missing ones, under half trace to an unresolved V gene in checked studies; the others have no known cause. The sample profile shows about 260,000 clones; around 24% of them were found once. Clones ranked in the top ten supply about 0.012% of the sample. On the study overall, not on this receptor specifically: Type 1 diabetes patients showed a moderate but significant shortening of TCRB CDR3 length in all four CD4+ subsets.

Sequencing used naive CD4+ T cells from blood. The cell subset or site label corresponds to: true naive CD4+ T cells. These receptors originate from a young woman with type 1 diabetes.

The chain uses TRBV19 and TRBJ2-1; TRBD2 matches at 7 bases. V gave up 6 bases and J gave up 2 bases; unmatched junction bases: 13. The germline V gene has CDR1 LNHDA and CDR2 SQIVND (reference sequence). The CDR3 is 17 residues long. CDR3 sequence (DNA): TGTGCCAGTAGAGGACTAGGAACAGCGGATACCTACAATGAGCAGTTCTTC. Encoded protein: CASRGLGTADTYNEQFF. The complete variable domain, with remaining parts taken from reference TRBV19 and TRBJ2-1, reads DGGITQSPKYLFRKEGQNVTLSCEQNLNHDAMYWYRQDPGQGLRLIYYSQIVNDFQKGDIAEGYSVSREKKESFPLTVTSAQKNPTAFYLCASRGLGTADTYNEQFFGPGTRLTVL.

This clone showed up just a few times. CDR3 DNA: TGTGCCAGCTCACCAACAGGACAAGGACCCAATCAGCCCCAGCATTTT. Translating it yields CASSPTGQGPNQPQHF. V usage is TRBV18 and J usage is TRBJ1-5; a possible D gene is TRBD1 (5 bases). The CDR3 has 16 amino acids. V was shortened by 2 bases and J by 3 bases, with 14 bases between the two germline ends. Germline CDR1 KGHSH, CDR2 LQKENI.

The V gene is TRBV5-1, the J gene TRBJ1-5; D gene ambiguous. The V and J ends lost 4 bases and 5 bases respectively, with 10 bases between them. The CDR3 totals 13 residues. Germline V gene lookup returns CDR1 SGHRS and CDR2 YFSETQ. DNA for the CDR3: TGCGCCAGCAGCCCCAGTCCCCATCAGCCCCAGCATTTT. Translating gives CASSPSPHQPQHF.

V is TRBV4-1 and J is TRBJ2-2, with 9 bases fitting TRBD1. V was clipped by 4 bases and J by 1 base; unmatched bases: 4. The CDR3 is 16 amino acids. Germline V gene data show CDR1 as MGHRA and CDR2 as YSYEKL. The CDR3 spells CASSPTTGGNTGELFF. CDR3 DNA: TGCGCCAGCAGCCCGACGACAGGGGGGAACACCGGGGAGCTGTTTTTT.

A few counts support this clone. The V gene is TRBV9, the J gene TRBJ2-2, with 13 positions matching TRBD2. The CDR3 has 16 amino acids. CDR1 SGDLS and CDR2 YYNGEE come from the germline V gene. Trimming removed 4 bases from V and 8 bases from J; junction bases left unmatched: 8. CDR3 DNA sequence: TGTGCCAGCAGCCTAATTGGACTAGCGGGAGCTGGGGAGCTGTTTTTT. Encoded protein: CASSLIGLAGAGELFF.

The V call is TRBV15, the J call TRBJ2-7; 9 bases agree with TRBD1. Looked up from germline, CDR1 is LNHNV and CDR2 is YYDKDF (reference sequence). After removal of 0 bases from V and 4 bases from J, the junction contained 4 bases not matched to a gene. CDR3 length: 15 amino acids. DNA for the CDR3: TGTGCCACCAGCAGAGATGCAGGGACAGGGTACGAGCAGTACTTC. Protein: CATSRDAGTGYEQYF.

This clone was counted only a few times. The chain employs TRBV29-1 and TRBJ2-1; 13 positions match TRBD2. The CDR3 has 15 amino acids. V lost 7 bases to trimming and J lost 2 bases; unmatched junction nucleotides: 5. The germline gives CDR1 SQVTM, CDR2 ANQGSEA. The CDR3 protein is CSGKGTSGTYNEQFF. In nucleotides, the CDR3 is TGCAGCGGGAAAGGGACTAGCGGGACCTACAATGAGCAGTTCTTC.

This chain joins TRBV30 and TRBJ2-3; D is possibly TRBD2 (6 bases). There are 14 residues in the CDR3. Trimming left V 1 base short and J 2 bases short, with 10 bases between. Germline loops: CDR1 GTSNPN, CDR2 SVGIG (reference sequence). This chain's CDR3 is CAWSGGRHTDTQYF. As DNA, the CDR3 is TGTGCCTGGAGTGGAGGGAGGCACACAGATACGCAGTATTTT. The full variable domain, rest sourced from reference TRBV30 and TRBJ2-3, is SQTIHQWPATLVQPVGSPLSLECTVEGTSNPNLYWYRQAAGRGLQLLFYSVGIGQISSEVPQNLSASRPQDRQFILSSKKLLLSDSGFYLCAWSGGRHTDTQYFGPGTRLTVL.

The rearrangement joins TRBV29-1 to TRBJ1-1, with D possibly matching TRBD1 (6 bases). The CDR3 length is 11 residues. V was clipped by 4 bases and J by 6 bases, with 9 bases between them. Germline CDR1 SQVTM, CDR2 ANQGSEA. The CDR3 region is CSVVAGAEAFF. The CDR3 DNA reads TGCAGCGTTGTGGCAGGGGCTGAAGCTTTCTTT.

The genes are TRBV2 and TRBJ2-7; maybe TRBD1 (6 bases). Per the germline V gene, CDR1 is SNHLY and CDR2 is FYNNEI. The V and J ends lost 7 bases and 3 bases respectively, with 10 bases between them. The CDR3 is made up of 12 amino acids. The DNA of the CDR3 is TGTGCCAGCAAATCGGACAGCTACGAGCAGTACTTC. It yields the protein CASKSDSYEQYF.

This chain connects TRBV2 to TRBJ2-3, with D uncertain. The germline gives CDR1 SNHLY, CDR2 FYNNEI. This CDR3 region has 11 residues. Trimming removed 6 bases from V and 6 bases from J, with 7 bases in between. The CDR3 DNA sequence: TGTGCCAGCAGCGAGGAGGATACGCAGTATTTT. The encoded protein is CASSEEDTQYF.

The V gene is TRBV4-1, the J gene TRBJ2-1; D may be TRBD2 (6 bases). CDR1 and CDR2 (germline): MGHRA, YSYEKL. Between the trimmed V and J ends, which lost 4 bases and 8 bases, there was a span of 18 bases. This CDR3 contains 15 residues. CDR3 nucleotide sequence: TGCGCCAGCAGCCCCGGGGGATTTTTGTGGGATGAGCAGTTCTTC. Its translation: CASSPGGFLWDEQFF.

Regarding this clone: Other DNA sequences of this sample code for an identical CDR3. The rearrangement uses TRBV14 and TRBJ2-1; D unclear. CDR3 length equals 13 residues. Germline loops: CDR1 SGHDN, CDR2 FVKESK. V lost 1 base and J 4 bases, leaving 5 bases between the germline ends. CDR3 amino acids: CASSQARYNEQFF. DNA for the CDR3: TGTGCCAGCAGCCAAGCCCGTTACAATGAGCAGTTCTTC.

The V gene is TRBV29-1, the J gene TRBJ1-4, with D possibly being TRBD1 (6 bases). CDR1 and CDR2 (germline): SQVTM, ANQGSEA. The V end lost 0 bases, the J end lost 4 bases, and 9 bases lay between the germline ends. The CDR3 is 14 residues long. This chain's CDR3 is CSVEDPRGNEKLFF. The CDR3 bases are TGCAGCGTTGAAGATCCCAGGGGTAATGAAAAACTGTTTTTT.

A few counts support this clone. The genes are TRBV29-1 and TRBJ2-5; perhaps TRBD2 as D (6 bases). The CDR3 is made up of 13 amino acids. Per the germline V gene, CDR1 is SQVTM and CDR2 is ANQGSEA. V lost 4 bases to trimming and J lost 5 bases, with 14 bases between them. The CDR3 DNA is TGCAGCGTTGTACGGGGGTGGGGGGAGACCCAGTACTTC. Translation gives CSVVRGWGETQYF.

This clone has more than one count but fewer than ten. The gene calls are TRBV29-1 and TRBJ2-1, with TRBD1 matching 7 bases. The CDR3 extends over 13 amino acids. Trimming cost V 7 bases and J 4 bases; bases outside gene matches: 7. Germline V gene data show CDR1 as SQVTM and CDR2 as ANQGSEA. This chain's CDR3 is CSAAGRGYNEQFF. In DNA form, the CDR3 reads TGCAGCGCCGCGGGCAGGGGGTACAATGAGCAGTTCTTC.

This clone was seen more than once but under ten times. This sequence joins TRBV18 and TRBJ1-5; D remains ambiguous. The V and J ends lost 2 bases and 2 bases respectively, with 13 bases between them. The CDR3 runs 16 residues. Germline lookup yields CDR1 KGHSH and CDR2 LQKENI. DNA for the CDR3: TGTGCCAGCTCACCAGACCCTTCAGGCGGCAATCAGCCCCAGCATTTT. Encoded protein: CASSPDPSGGNQPQHF.

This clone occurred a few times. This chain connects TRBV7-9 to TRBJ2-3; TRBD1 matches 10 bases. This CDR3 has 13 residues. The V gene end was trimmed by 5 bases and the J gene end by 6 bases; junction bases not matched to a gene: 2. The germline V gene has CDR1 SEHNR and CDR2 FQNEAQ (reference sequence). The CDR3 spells CASSKDRGDTQYF. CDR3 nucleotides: TGTGCCAGCAGCAAGGACAGGGGGGATACGCAGTATTTT.